This TCR beta chain was retrieved from a study of cytomegalovirus exposure and HLA in healthy donors. General study results and limits: Listed as cytomegalovirus-associated were 150 or so TCR beta chains. At a 0.05 false discovery rate, a later analysis found 18,000 or so TCR beta sequences to be associated with HLA alleles.

Primers for the PCR totalled 60 Vbeta and 13 Jbeta. Profiled with immunoSEQ multiplex PCR; TCRdb holds only in-frame clones, not every one. The sample contains under 200,000 clones, over 60% of which appear only once. Note on this clone: Its cognate antigen is unknown.

The CDR3 is 18 amino acids. The germline CDR1 and CDR2 sequences are SGDLS and YYNGEE. Trimming took 3 bases from V and 0 from J; bases not matched to a gene: 13. This TCR derives from a girl between 5 and 17 years old in good health and CMV-seronegative. V gene TRBV9 combines with J gene TRBJ2-5, with 8 bases that match TRBD2. The material sequenced was PBMCs. The CDR3 DNA is TGTGCCAGCAGCGCAACCACTAACTCGGGGGGGAACCAAGAGACCCAGTACTTC. Translated, it gives CASSATTNSGGNQETQYF.